The rows below give T cell receptor beta chains drawn from one sample of a study of CXCR3-negative and CXCR3-positive naive CD8 T cells. TCRdb reprocessed the 5' RACE reads, keeping one entry per CDR3 protein, no DNA. The specimen's table records 50,000 to 65,000 distinct CDR3 sequences. Material for sequencing was memory CD8+ T cells from blood. These receptors were taken from a human donor in good health. Some clones in this sample may be carry-over from other donors' samples. Both conserved end residues are part of each CDR3.

J gene	V gene	CDR3 length	CDR3 protein
TRBJ2-5	TRBV29-1	13	CSVEGAVPETQYF
TRBJ1-1	TRBV7-9	13	CASSYHRDTEAFF
TRBJ1-1	TRBV25-1	16	CASSARGGALSTEAFF
TRBJ1-2	TRBV29-1	13	CSVEPTQIYGYTF
TRBJ1-2	TRBV11-2	14	CASSLRASNYGYTF
TRBJ2-7	TRBV2	13	CASIQGTTYEQYF
TRBJ2-3	TRBV28	11	CASSISNLQYF
TRBJ2-3	TRBV15	14	CATSRVGGPDTQYF
TRBJ2-7	TRBV20-1	13	CSARNPQGNEQYF
TRBJ1-1	TRBV5-1	14	CASSLGQGLAEAFF
TRBJ2-7	TRBV29-1	12	CSVRDGVYEQYF
TRBJ2-7	TRBV7-8	13	CASSPGRHYEQYF
TRBJ2-3	TRBV20-1	15	CSVPAVRGRTDTQYF
TRBJ2-5	TRBV7-2	14	CASSPDGQRETQYF
TRBJ1-2	TRBV2	15	CASRLREFSNYGYTF
TRBJ1-1	TRBV3-1	14	CASSQDFVSTEAFF
TRBJ2-5	TRBV5-4	17	CASSLGFGASGQETQYF
TRBJ1-1	TRBV7-6	15	CASSFGVDGNTEAFF
TRBJ1-6	TRBV29-1	13	CSVAQGYNSPLHF
TRBJ2-5	TRBV6-5	13	CAVGTSGKETQYF
TRBJ2-7	TRBV4-2	15	CASSQERRGSYEQYF
TRBJ2-7	TRBV18	13	CASSPGQFYEQYF
TRBJ2-7	TRBV28	15	CASSSRTGPSYEQYF
TRBJ2-1	TRBV6-4	15	CASSDSSGAHNEQFF
TRBJ2-2	TRBV7-6	14	CASRGQATTGELFF
TRBJ2-7	TRBV4-1	15	CASSQDYSSSYEQYF
TRBJ2-2	TRBV7-9	17	CASSFPSGSVDTGELFF
TRBJ2-1	TRBV12-3/TRBV12-4	15	CASSLRGASYNEQFF
TRBJ2-7	TRBV29-1	12	CSVTGTEYEQYF
TRBJ2-4	TRBV28	18	CASSLEGQGMGAKNIQYF
TRBJ2-7	TRBV5-5	16	CASSSGTSTGSYEQYF
TRBJ1-3	TRBV7-9	13	CASSQTSGNTIYF
TRBJ2-1	TRBV3-1	15	CASSLDRGLYNEQFF
TRBJ2-1	TRBV5-1	14	CASSLAGGRNEQFF
TRBJ1-1	TRBV6-5	16	CASTPWDPRGSTEAFF
TRBJ2-1	TRBV19	15	CASTTASRSYNEQFF
TRBJ1-5	TRBV3-1	18	CASSQGPGTGGFNQPQHF
TRBJ1-4	TRBV20-1	14	CSAESSGANEKLFF
TRBJ1-2	TRBV6-5	13	CASSYEIQGGYTF
TRBJ2-7	TRBV4-3	15	CASSLSPTSSYEQYF
TRBJ2-2	TRBV29-1	15	CSVESTDANTGELFF
TRBJ2-3	TRBV29-1	13	CSVEDPLAGVEIF
TRBJ2-1	TRBV12-3/TRBV12-4	13	CASRGQGANEQFF
TRBJ1-2	TRBV28	16	CASTLLRGRSNYGYTF
TRBJ2-7	TRBV27	13	CASSLSMGDEQYF
TRBJ2-5	TRBV18	19	CASSPPIGRSGLVVETQYF
TRBJ2-3	TRBV30	16	CAWSVQGGGLTDTQYF
TRBJ1-5	TRBV7-8	15	CASSLIGGNLEPQHF